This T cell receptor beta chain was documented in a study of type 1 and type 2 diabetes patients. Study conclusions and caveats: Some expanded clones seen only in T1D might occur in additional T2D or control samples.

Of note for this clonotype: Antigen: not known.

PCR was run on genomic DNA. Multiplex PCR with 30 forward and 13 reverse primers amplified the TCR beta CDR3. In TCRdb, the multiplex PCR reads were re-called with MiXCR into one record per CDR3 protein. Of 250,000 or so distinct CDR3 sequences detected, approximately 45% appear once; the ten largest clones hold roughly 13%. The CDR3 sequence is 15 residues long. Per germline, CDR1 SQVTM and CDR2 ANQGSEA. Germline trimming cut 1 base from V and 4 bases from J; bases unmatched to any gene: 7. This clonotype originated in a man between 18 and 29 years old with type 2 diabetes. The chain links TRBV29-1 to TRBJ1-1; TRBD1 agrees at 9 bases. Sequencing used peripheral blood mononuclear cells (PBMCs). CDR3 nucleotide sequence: TGCAGCGTTGAAGGTACAGGGGGCGCCAGCACTGAAGCTTTCTTT. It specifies CSVEGTGGASTEAFF.